This TCR beta chain is from a study of control samples from healthy donors and cancer patients. The method was immunoSEQ multiplex PCR; TCRdb's version includes in-frame clones alone and lacks a portion of them. The table has about 95,000 clones, around 90% seen once. Material: blood. The sequence came from a woman aged 70-85 years in good health.

DNA of the CDR3: TGTGCCACCAGCAGACCCGGACAGGGGGGAGTAGCAGATACGCAGTATTTT. It translates to CATSRPGQGGVADTQYF. This chain joins TRBV15 and TRBJ2-3, with 10 nucleotides matching TRBD1. Trimming removed 2 bases from V and 4 bases from J; junction bases left unmatched: 9. Per germline, CDR1 LNHNV and CDR2 YYDKDF (reference sequence). This CDR3 spans 17 amino acids.